This T cell receptor (beta chain) was obtained from a study of cytotoxic CD8 clonotypes in ibrutinib-treated CLL. The overall study: The patients, over ten relapsed/refractory and roughly 15 treatment-naive, included about 18 who were IGHV unmutated. Response specimens were obtained following a median treatment duration of approximately 13 months, with a range of 6 to 36.

Targeted sequencing depth ranged from 1 in 200,000 to 1 in 1 million T cells. Here immunoSEQ multiplex PCR was the method, and the copy in TCRdb shows in-frame clones only, minus some. This repertoire shows 30,000 to 40,000 clones, around 70% found once; its top ten account for around a tenth. CDR1 is MDHEN, CDR2 SYDVKM, per germline. After removal of 3 bases from V and 4 bases from J, the junction contained 7 bases not matched to a gene. This CDR3 has 16 residues. The chain uses TRBV28 and TRBJ2-5, with 11 nucleotides matching TRBD1. Specimen: PBMCs, collected at disease progression, from a patient treated with ibrutinib. The clonotype originates from a human donor with chronic lymphocytic leukemia. CDR3 DNA: TGTGCCAGCAGTTTCCGGGACAGGGGGAACGGAGAGACCCAGTACTTC. This encodes CASSFRDRGNGETQYF. Full variable domain (outside the CDR3, taken from reference TRBV28 and TRBJ2-5): DVKVTQSSRYLVKRTGEKVFLECVQDMDHENMFWYRQDPGLGLRLIYFSYDVKMKEKGDIPEGYSVSREKKERFSLILESASTNQTSMYLCASSFRDRGNGETQYFGPGTRLLVL.